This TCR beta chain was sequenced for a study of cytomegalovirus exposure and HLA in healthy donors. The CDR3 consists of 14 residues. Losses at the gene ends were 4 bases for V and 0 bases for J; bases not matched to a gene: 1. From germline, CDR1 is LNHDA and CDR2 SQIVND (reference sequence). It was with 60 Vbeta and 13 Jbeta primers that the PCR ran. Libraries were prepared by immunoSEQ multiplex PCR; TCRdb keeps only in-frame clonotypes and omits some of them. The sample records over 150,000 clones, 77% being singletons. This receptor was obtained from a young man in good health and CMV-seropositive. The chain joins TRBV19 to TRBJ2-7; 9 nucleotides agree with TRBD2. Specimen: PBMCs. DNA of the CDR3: TGTGCCAGTAGTAAGCGGGGGGACTCCTACGAGCAGTACTTC. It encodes CASSKRGDSYEQYF.